These T cell receptor beta chains were read from a single sample in a study of cytotoxic CD8 clonotypes in ibrutinib-treated CLL. The table came from immunoSEQ multiplex PCR; TCRdb's copy has only in-frame clones and leaves some out. This table has some 58,000 clones, 65% to 75% appearing once. The sample consisted of PBMCs, taken after 12 months of ibrutinib treatment. All receptors come from a human donor with chronic lymphocytic leukemia. CDR3s include the opening cysteine and the closing phenylalanine or tryptophan. The order of the fields is J gene, clone size, V gene, CDR3 protein. The size of a clone is reported for some rows only, either as once, few or many, or as a class for expanded clones.

TRBJ1-4 | NA | TRBV13 | CASSFTGTGVANEKLFF
TRBJ2-7 | once | TRBV2 | CASSDRGQVDEQYF
TRBJ2-2 | NA | TRBV7-2 | CASSPGGGNTGELFF
TRBJ2-3 | NA | TRBV7-2 | CASSLDPHRDHRDTQYF
TRBJ2-3 | NA | TRBV30 | CAWSPRGRDTQYF
TRBJ2-7 | NA | TRBV27 | CASRTPRDRISYEQYF
TRBJ2-5 | NA | TRBV5-1 | CASSLQGLAGVAETQYF
TRBJ2-1 | NA | TRBV10-3 | CAITADLSSYNEQFF
TRBJ2-1 | few | TRBV5-6 | CASSFYSGLAGVSEQFF
TRBJ2-1 | NA | TRBV11-2 | CASSPRTSGKWSSYNEQFF
TRBJ2-1 | NA | TRBV7-3 | CASSFRGGSGTGVLFF
TRBJ1-1 | NA | TRBV10-3 | CAIGTAMNTEAFF
TRBJ1-1 | NA | TRBV28 | CASIKDTMNTEAFF
TRBJ1-3 | NA | TRBV19 | CASTPSGVQGATGNTIYF
TRBJ1-2 | few | TRBV6-5 | CASSYFDRSGYTF
TRBJ2-5 | NA | TRBV18 | CASSSSTAQETQYF
TRBJ2-1 | once | TRBV19 | CASSQGTSVTYNEQFF
TRBJ2-6 | NA | TRBV9 | CASSATGRLAGANVLTF
TRBJ2-2 | NA | TRBV11-3 | CASSLKPGLAANTGELFF
TRBJ1-4 | NA | TRBV4-1 | CASSLSAGQLFEKLFF
TRBJ1-4 | NA | TRBV19 | CASSDSGTANWEKLFF
TRBJ2-1 | NA | TRBV7-9 | CASSSLLAGVLNEQFF
TRBJ1-1 | NA | TRBV19 | CASSMPGTGGYTEAFF
TRBJ2-5 | NA | TRBV9 | CASSVGLAGIQETQYF
TRBJ1-1 | NA | TRBV7-2 | CASSPDRGRTEAFF
TRBJ2-5 | NA | TRBV5-1 | CASSPTGFEETQYF
TRBJ2-2 | NA | TRBV9 | CASSYTGELFF
TRBJ2-5 | few | TRBV4-1 | CASSQVDGAQYF
TRBJ2-7 | once | TRBV7-2 | CASSPPSGGRYEQYF
TRBJ2-7 | NA | TRBV28 | CASRTPGTGAEQYF
TRBJ2-1 | few | TRBV7-9 | CASTPGEGQNYNEQFF
TRBJ2-2 | NA | TRBV10-1 | CASGLAGAGELFF
TRBJ2-6 | NA | TRBV11-2 | CASSLGLGGSGANVLTF
TRBJ2-5 | NA | TRBV2 | CASSEEGTSGSYQYF
TRBJ2-3 | NA | TRBV30 | CARNRGTDTQYF
TRBJ2-3 | NA | TRBV12-2 | CASRFHIAYF
TRBJ1-1 | few | TRBV2 | CASKFSRGMNTEAFF
TRBJ2-7 | NA | TRBV5-1 | CASSSGTGGTYEQYF
TRBJ1-1 | NA | TRBV2 | CASSRDPAYTEAFF
TRBJ2-1 | NA | TRBV18 | CASSPPLRGTSLGEQFF
TRBJ2-1 | NA | TRBV2 | CAVLAVQYNEQFF
TRBJ2-5 | NA | TRBV21-1 | CASSPHRGYQETQYF
TRBJ1-4 | NA | TRBV4-2 | CASSQGSQGDEKLFF
TRBJ2-7 | NA | TRBV6-5 | CASSYSGLGSYEQYF
TRBJ2-3 | NA | TRBV6-6 | CASRGGQGTDTQYF
TRBJ2-4 | few | TRBV29-1 | CSVAERDRDIQYF
TRBJ2-7 | once | TRBV2 | CASSENRGLAYEQYF